The entry that follows covers one T cell receptor beta chain sequence. The antigen remains undetermined. This sample stems from a study of blood T cells in healthy people across ages. Findings and limits, study-wide: Observed TCR beta diversity per million T cells went down as age went up. This fall followed a roughly linear course with age.

The second PCR ran about 6 to 11 cycles with a sample-barcoded 5' primer and J-beta primers. Tags on each cDNA molecule came from a template-switch adaptor with 12 random nucleotides. TCRdb called the 5' RACE reads again in MiXCR, with one record for every CDR3 protein. In the table there are around 800,000 distinct CDR3 sequences, around half of which are singletons. CDR3 length: 13 residues. Germline CDR1 and CDR2: SGHVS and FQNEAQ. V was shortened by 1 base and J by 5 bases, with 7 bases between the two germline ends. The sequence came from a man older than 75 in good health. The chain links TRBV7-8 to TRBJ2-3; D gene unclear. The sequenced sample consisted of blood. CDR3 nucleotides: TGTGCCAGCAGCTTAGGGCCGGGAGATACGCAGTATTTT. Protein sequence: CASSLGPGDTQYF.